This T cell receptor beta chain is from a study of cytomegalovirus exposure and HLA in healthy donors (TCRdb year 2017). About the study as a whole: An earlier analysis of 587 of the donors reported approximately 260 Gb of sequence data and around 100 million unique TCR beta sequences obtained from about 170 million T cells. Roughly 300 gigabases of sequencing data and tens of millions of unique TCR sequences were included in an early release covering about 600 HLA-typed donors. Of the 350 to 450 genotyped donors, 70% to 90% were placed in the genetic ancestry cluster associated with self-reported Caucasian donors. The study was designed to test whether signatures of past pathogen exposure could be identified by cataloging public T cell receptors. The T cell repertoires of some 700 subjects were profiled by immunosequencing and related to cytomegalovirus serostatus. Along with the approximately 600-subject first cohort, a separate validation cohort of over a hundred different subjects was used. High-throughput TCR immunosequencing, statistical association of individual TCRs with disease status, and machine learning were combined to predict cytomegalovirus infection status. A later analysis re-analyzed previously published TCR beta repertoires from 660 or so donors and added high-resolution HLA genotyping to study TCR occurrence patterns. In the later analysis, no new phenotypic data were used to find candidate immune exposures; instead, reliance was placed on TCR beta sequences and their occurrence across donors. An earlier analysis of approximately 500 of the donors applied high-throughput TCR beta sequencing to assess whether each TCR beta V gene segment acted as functional or pseudogenic. Donor age, sex, ethnicity and CMV serostatus were collected together with the repertoire data. In a later genetic analysis, genome-wide SNP genotypes for about 65% of the roughly 700 donors were used, and that subset was treated as a discovery cohort. Every repertoire in the discovery cohort had been generated on one and the same sequencing platform. Both class I and class II loci were covered by HLA typing, at four-digit resolution. The number of typed donors differed by locus: about 620-640 for A, B, C, DRB1 and DQB1; some 500 for DQA1; around 610 for DPA1; and around 470 for DPB1. Because of strong linkage in the cohort, roughly five DR-DQ haplotypes were treated as single units for association and clustering. Among 300 to 450 genotyped donors of the cohort, an average of about 240,000 unique TCR beta nucleotide sequences were sequenced per donor, about a sixth of them non-productive. Overall results and qualifications from the work: Immune exposure information for the cohort was limited to CMV serostatus. In a later analysis, 15,000 to 20,000 TCR beta sequences were associated with specific HLA alleles at a false discovery rate of 0.05. Some IMGT-functional V segments, including TRBV6-2 and TRBV6-3, could not be distinguished by the 87-base-pair reads and were therefore excluded. Sequencing depth was assumed to be roughly uniform across donors in the presence/absence analyses, though that assumption may not hold. When HLA alleles, especially DR and DQ, strongly co-occurred, TCR associations were difficult to assign to individual alleles. A few of the identified cytomegalovirus-associated TCR beta chains were confirmed in vitro to be specific for cytomegalovirus antigens. While some public TCRs were present in many individuals, most TCR sequences turned up only very rarely across donors. Linkage disequilibrium might explain the correlated functional status among segregating V segments, but an unknown experimental factor could not be ruled out. In a later analysis, HLA-associated TCR beta chains showed more clonal expansion and lower generation probabilities than non-associated chains that were equally common. In a later analysis, most CMV-associated TCR beta chains were found to appear HLA-restricted, with HLA associations seemingly driven largely by CMV exposure. A further reported finding was that TCR beta sequences accurately predicted the HLA-A and HLA-B alleles for most subjects in the first cohort. Compared with the approximately 710-donor mean, donors in an Asian-associated ancestry cluster had fewer N-insertions in productive TCRs, according to a later genetic analysis. Cytomegalovirus status was reported to be diagnosed by the classifier with high specificity and sensitivity in both the original and validation cohorts. In a later genetic analysis, a missense DCLRE1C variant was associated with V-gene and J-gene trimming of TCR beta chains, and the association was replicated in an independent cohort. Because counts were too low, about 18 rarely observed V segments, including chromosome 9 orphons, were excluded from the earlier analysis of fewer than 650 of the donors. The sequencing pipeline was judged likely to have produced a cluster of highly shared sequence variants as a technical artifact. In the study, 150 to 200 TCR beta chains were listed as associated with cytomegalovirus. In this cohort, only TCR beta chains were sequenced, and detectable features were limited by the absence of alpha or paired-chain data. According to a later analysis, TCR association rates differed among HLA loci, with DRB1 alleles showing the most associated TCRs and HLA-C alleles showing the fewest. Broadly in line with IMGT annotations, most TCR beta V segments showed up in productive rearrangements about 90% or about 30% of the time in an earlier analysis of 587 of the donors. The authors suggested that the approach could potentially be generalized to other disease states and immunological phenotypes. Because some donors lacked HLA typing at each locus, the association tests relied only on the typed subset. A later analysis reported that several top co-occurrence clusters appeared linked to parvovirus B19, influenza, CMV and Epstein-Barr virus.

Details on this clone: Its antigen remains unidentified. No per-base quality is available; no much larger clone lies one base away.

Library construction relied on the immunoSEQ multiplex PCR assay. For the multiplex PCR, a mixture combining 60 forward primers for TCR Vbeta segments and 13 reverse primers for TCR Jbeta segments was used. The CDR3 region of rearranged TCR beta genes was amplified from genomic DNA with a multiplex PCR assay. The amplified TCR beta libraries were sequenced on the Illumina HiSeq System as 87-base-pair reads. Turning to the authors' computational methods: A later analysis counted around 72 million unique TCR beta chains across the 670 or so repertoires, and around 12 million of these chains were shared by at least two donors. To remove PCR and sequencing errors, raw reads were error-corrected and collapsed into unique sequences using a nearest-neighbor algorithm that merged closely related sequences. V, D and J gene segments were assigned by aligning CDR3 sequences to IMGT reference sequences. For a sequence to be retained, a match of at least six nucleotides to both a V gene segment and a J gene segment was required. Rearrangements were called productive when the CDR3 lacked stop codons and stayed in frame with V and J; all others were non-productive. Following IMGT convention, CDR3 was defined as the stretch from the second conserved V-encoded cysteine up to the conserved J-encoded phenylalanine. The earlier analysis of fewer than 700 of the donors excluded sequences that lacked an unambiguous match to a single V gene segment. An earlier analysis of a few hundred of the donors classified V segments as functional when productive rearrangements were above 56.7% and as segregating when the standard deviation between donors was above 5%. A statistical classification framework was developed to diagnose cytomegalovirus status using the catalog of TCR beta chain sequences. In a later analysis, TCR nucleotide sequences were compared against IMGT/GENE-DB human TR gene sequences so that V and J genes could be assigned. The TCRdist pipeline was used in a later analysis to assign CDR3 sequences and most-parsimonious VDJ recombination scenarios. In a later analysis, every TCR beta chain was defined by the combination of its CDR3 amino acid sequence and its V-gene family, and reads without a unique V-gene family were dropped. To address suspected cross-contamination and a sequencing artifact, a later analysis removed around 600 highly shared, low-generation-probability nucleotide sequences. A later analysis calculated a clonal expansion index for each public chain from normalized within-repertoire ranks of inferred template counts. A later analysis computed generation probabilities with a VDJ recombination model fitted to out-of-frame rearrangements, and checked the results against IGoR. A later analysis scored TCR-TCR, TCR-HLA and TCR-CMV co-occurrence with hypergeometric tests, applying a repertoire-size bias correction to TCR pairs. To estimate false discovery rates, a later analysis permuted the HLA or CMV assignments 20 times. A later analysis grouped co-occurring TCRs with DBSCAN, adding TCRdist sequence similarity when clustering within HLA-allele-positive subsets. Co-occurrence clustering excluded repertoires with fewer than 30,000 or more than 120,000 public chains, plus five with anomalous nucleotide sharing. TCRdb took this table from immuneACCESS and kept in-frame rearrangements with V and J called. Such tables lack part of the clones; where checked against another copy, unresolved V genes explain under half of the gap, and the rest is unexplained. D and trimming come from the DNA, and the V and J calls and clone size come from that table. The sample records 150,000 to 200,000 clones, about 80% of which are singletons. Roughly 1.4% of the sample is taken by the ten largest.

The germline V gene provides CDR1 SNHLY and CDR2 FYNNEI. Its CDR3 holds 13 amino acids, cysteine through phenylalanine. Kept here is only the CDR3 DNA, which spans 39 bases and is read in frame from base 1. V is clipped by 6 bases and J by 1 base, and the sequence between their germline boundaries is 9 bases long. In total, around 600 healthy bone marrow donors made up the cohort. Cohort members were all nominally healthy when sampled, although unrecorded immune exposures were likely present. The donor tested CMV seropositive, placing the donor among the approximately 310 seropositive members of the cohort. Each donor provided a peripheral blood sample, and peripheral blood mononuclear cells were used for TCR beta sequencing. The Qiagen DNeasy Blood Extraction Kit was used to extract genomic DNA from the blood cell samples.

In this chain, TRBV2 is recombined with TRBJ1-1; the D gene is possibly TRBD1, with 5 bases matching. The clonotype comes from a woman aged 30 to 39 in good health and CMV-seropositive. Sequenced material: PBMCs. The encoded CDR3 is CASRVQGNTEAFF. The DNA sequence is as follows: TGTGCCAGCAGGGTCCAGGGGAACACTGAAGCTTTCTTT.